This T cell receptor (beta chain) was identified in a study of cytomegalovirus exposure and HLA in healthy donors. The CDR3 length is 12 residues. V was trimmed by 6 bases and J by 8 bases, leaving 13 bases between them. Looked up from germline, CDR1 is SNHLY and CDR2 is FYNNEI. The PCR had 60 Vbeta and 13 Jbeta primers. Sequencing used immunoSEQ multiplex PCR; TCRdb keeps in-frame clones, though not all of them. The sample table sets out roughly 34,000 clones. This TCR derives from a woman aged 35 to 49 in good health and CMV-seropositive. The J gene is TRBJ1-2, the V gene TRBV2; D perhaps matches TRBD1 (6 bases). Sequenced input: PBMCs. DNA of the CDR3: TGTGCCAGCAGGGACAGCGGCGACGGCTACACCTTC. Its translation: CASRDSGDGYTF.